This entry lists 23 T cell receptor delta chains sequenced from one sample in a study of γδ T cells in repeated Plasmodium falciparum infection. TCRdb fed the multiplex PCR reads to CATT. This repertoire shows 45,000 to 70,000 delta-chain clones, approximately 1.5% found once; its top ten account for approximately 16%. Vgamma9/Vdelta2+ and Vdelta2-negative gammadelta T cells were flow-sorted from PBMC for bulk sequencing. The sample comprised gamma-delta T cells from blood. All receptors derive from a pool of human donors (malaria-infected and uninfected, not separated).

This clone was picked up a small number of times. It is likely a read error: a sequence one base away is far more abundant. The same CDR3 is also encoded by other DNA sequences in this sample. The V and J genes are TRDV1 and TRDJ2; 9 bases are a match to TRDD3. CDR3 length: 24 amino acids. Germline V gene sequence: CDR1 TSWWSYY, CDR2 QGS. CDR3 nucleotide sequence: TGTGCTCTCGGGGAACTTCCTCATGAACTTACCAACCGGGGGATACAAAAGTTGACAGCACAACTCTTCTTT. Amino acids: CALGELPHELTNRGIQKLTAQLFF.

This clone was seen more than once but under ten times. Since a far larger clone is one base different, this is likely a read error. Other DNA sequences in this specimen translate into the identical CDR3. The rearrangement uses TRDV1 and TRDJ1; 13 bases match TRDD3. The J gene is not listed in TCRdb, so it was assigned here from a DNA match to germline. The CDR3 is made up of 24 amino acids. Germline assignment: CDR1 TSWWSYY and CDR2 QGS. With V trimmed by 0 bases and J by 10 bases, 32 bases remained unmatched. The CDR3 loop is CALGELVPSYKLASTGGYALTLIF. In nucleotides, the CDR3 is TGTGCTCTTGGGGAACTAGTCCCTAGCTATAAGCTGGCATCGACTGGGGGATACGCTTTAACACTCATCTTT.

In its sample, this clone was seen a few times. This DNA's translation differs at residue 8 from TCRdb's protein, which comes from a much larger clone; a read error is likely, and the protein shown is translated from the DNA. The CDR3 region is CALGELLTFPLPRWDTPHTDKLIF. In DNA, the CDR3 is TGTGCTCTTGGGGAACTTCTAACTTTTCCGCTGCCACGGTGGGATACGCCCCACACCGATAAACTCATCTTT. The chain combines TRDV1 with TRDJ1; 8 bases line up with TRDD3. The J gene, absent from TCRdb, was called here by matching the DNA to germline. V lost 0 bases, J lost 0 bases, and 27 bases stayed unmatched. The CDR3 covers 24 residues. Per germline, CDR1 TSWWSYY and CDR2 QGS.

A few counts support this clone. V is TRDV1 and J is TRDJ1, with TRDD3 matching 9 bases. TCRdb is silent on the J gene; assignment here came from matching the DNA to germline. The germline V gene has CDR1 TSWWSYY and CDR2 QGS. This CDR3 region has 29 residues. Germline trimming cut 3 bases from V and 0 bases from J; bases unmatched to any gene: 44. CDR3 sequence (DNA): TGTGCTCTTGGGGAGCCAACAACGACGTTCCCTAAACTTTACTGGGGATACGGTATCTCCGGGGGGTACACCGATAAACTCATCTTT. It yields the protein CALGEPTTTFPKLYWGYGISGGYTDKLIF.

At least ten counts were recorded for this clone. TCRdb shows a much larger clone's protein in place of this DNA's translation, and the two differ at residue 9, likely through a read error; the protein shown is translated from the DNA. The chain employs TRDV1 and TRDJ1; D perhaps matches TRDD3 (5 bases). The CDR3 spans 16 residues. The germline CDR1 and CDR2 sequences are TSWWSYY and QGS. V was cut by 0 bases and J by 2 bases, with 13 bases left in between. The CDR3 nucleotides read TGTGCTCTTGGGGAACTGAGGGATGCGGGTACCGATAAACTCATCTTT. It is translated as CALGELRDAGTDKLIF.

At least ten counts were recorded for this clone. TCRdb attributes to this sequence the protein of a much larger clone, which differs from the DNA translation at residue 14; a read error is likely, and the protein displayed is translated from the DNA. V gene TRDV1 combines with J gene TRDJ1; 8 bases line up with TRDD3. Germline V CDR1 and CDR2: TSWWSYY, QGS. J lost 0 bases, V lost 0 bases, and 21 bases had no gene match. This CDR3 contains 22 residues. CDR3 residues: CALGELRLTFWGKASYTDKLIF. CDR3 in DNA: TGTGCTCTTGGGGAACTAAGACTGACCTTCTGGGGGAAAGCTAGCTACACCGATAAACTCATCTTT.

As regards this clone: TCRdb's protein, taken from a much larger clone, differs from this DNA's translation at residue 7, likely owing to a read error; the protein displayed comes from the DNA. Other DNA variants within this sample encode the same CDR3. The J gene is TRDJ2, the V gene TRDV1; 12 bases align to TRDD3. The V gene end was trimmed by 4 bases and the J gene end by 5 bases; junction bases not matched to a gene: 26. Germline CDR1 and CDR2: TSWWSYY and QGS. The CDR3 extends over 23 amino acids. The CDR3 loop reads CALGAFNPTLGDTPPLLTAQLFF. Here the CDR3 DNA reads TGTGCTCTTGGGGCCTTCAACCCTACACTGGGGGATACCCCTCCCCTCCTAACAGCACAACTCTTCTTT.

This clone was seen a few times. A single base is all that separates this from a far larger clone, so a read error is likely. This sample includes further DNA sequences coding for the same CDR3. The chain joins TRDV3 to TRDJ1, with TRDD3 matching 7 bases. The J gene, missing from TCRdb, was assigned here through DNA to germline matching. The CDR3 is 24 residues long. Germline V gene lookup returns CDR1 TVYSNPD and CDR2 GDNSRS (reference sequence). The V and J ends lost 2 bases and 0 bases, in that order; junction bases with no gene match: 36. The CDR3 nucleotides read TGTGCCTTTCGGAAACCAAAATACGTTCATTATGGTGGATACGGTAGAACAAACACCGATAAACTCATCTTT. Residues: CAFRKPKYVHYGGYGRTNTDKLIF. The complete variable domain, with remaining parts taken from reference TRDV3 and TRDJ1, reads CDKVTQSSPDQTVASGSEVVLLCTYDTVYSNPDLFWYRIRPDYSFQFVFYGDNSRSEGADFTQGRFSVKHILTQKAFHLVISPVRTEDSATYYCAFRKPKYVHYGGYGRTNTDKLIFGKGTRVTVEP.

Comment on this clone: TCRdb assigns this DNA the protein of a much larger clone, which departs from its translation at residue 3; this likely reflects a read error, and the protein shown comes from translating the DNA. This chain joins TRDV2 and TRDJ1; TRDD3 aligns across 7 bases. V was pared by 9 bases and J by 0 bases, with 9 bases of the junction left unmatched. The CDR3 has 14 amino acids. CDR1 and CDR2 from the germline V gene are GEAIGNYY and EKD. CDR3: CARLGAVYTDKLIF. The CDR3 DNA follows: TGTGCCCGTCTGGGGGCCGTGTACACCGATAAACTCATCTTT.

As regards this clone: TCRdb records a much larger clone's protein for this DNA, with a difference at residue 19 that likely arises from a read error; the protein given is the translation of the DNA. Other DNA sequences from this sample encode an identical CDR3 as well. This chain joins TRDV1 and TRDJ1, with 12 bases aligning to TRDD3. Germline assignment: CDR1 TSWWSYY and CDR2 QGS. The CDR3 runs 21 residues. In DNA form, the CDR3 reads TGTGCTCTTGGGGAGCCGGCTTCCTACGTTGTGCTGGGGGATACGCTCGATAAACCCATCTTT. It yields the protein CALGEPASYVVLGDTLDKPIF.

The sample holds many counts of this clone. Given a far larger clone just one base away, this is likely a sequencing read error. The same CDR3 can be traced to other DNA sequences in this sample. The rearrangement joins TRDV3 to TRDJ1; D is undetermined. With 3 bases removed from V and 0 bases from J, the gap between germline ends came to 8 bases. Germline assignment: CDR1 TVYSNPD and CDR2 GDNSRS (reference sequence). The CDR3 runs 12 residues. CDR3 in amino acids: CAFKPYTDKLIF. CDR3 bases: TGTGCCTTCAAACCCTACACCGATAAACTCATCTTT. The full variable domain, in which reference TRDV3 and TRDJ1 provide the parts outside the CDR3, is CDKVTQSSPDQTVASGSEVVLLCTYDTVYSNPDLFWYRIRPDYSFQFVFYGDNSRSEGADFTQGRFSVKHILTQKAFHLVISPVRTEDSATYYCAFKPYTDKLIFGKGTRVTVEP.

A remark on this clone: The likely explanation is a read error, given a far larger clone one base away. The sample has other DNA sequences that encode this CDR3 too. This rearrangement joins TRDV1 to TRDJ1; 11 positions agree with TRDD3. The V gene's germline CDR1 is TSWWSYY and CDR2 QGS. The CDR3 runs 25 residues. CDR3 loop: CALGEQSIRYPIVGDTFRYTDKLTF. CDR3 coding DNA: TGTGCTCTTGGGGAACAAAGTATCAGGTACCCCATTGTGGGGGATACGTTCAGGTACACCGACAAACTCACCTTT.

The sample holds many counts of this clone. A far larger clone is off by one base, so a read error is likely. Within the sample, other DNA sequences also encode this same CDR3. The rearrangement joins TRDV1 to TRDJ1, with D possibly matching TRDD3 (6 bases). The germline V gene encodes CDR1 TSWWSYY and CDR2 QGS. The CDR3 length is 18 residues. The DNA for the CDR3 is TGTGCCCTTGGGGAAACGAGCCCTTCGCTGGGGCCCCCCGATAAACTCATCTTT. Translated: CALGETSPSLGPPDKLIF.

This clone was detected only a few times. The likely explanation is a read error, given a far larger clone one base away. Other DNA sequences in this sample translate to the same CDR3. The chain combines TRDV1 with TRDJ1; 11 positions match TRDD3. The J gene was not available in TCRdb and was assigned here by matching the DNA to germline segments. The CDR3 has 20 residues. V shed 3 bases and J 0 bases; nucleotides not matched to a gene: 15. CDR1 and CDR2 (germline): TSWWSYY, QGS. The CDR3 here is CALGELSEYWGIGYTDKLIF. The CDR3 DNA sequence: TGTGCTCTTGGGGAGCTCTCGGAATACTGGGGGATAGGGTACACCGATAAACTCATCTTT.

In its sample, this clone was seen a few times. This likely reflects a read error, since a far larger clone is one base away. In the same sample, other DNA sequences code for this CDR3. V gene assignment gives TRAV38-2/DV8, but the J gene was left uncalled. Germline CDR1 is TSESDYY and CDR2 is QEAYKQQN. The CDR3 is 19 amino acids. The CDR3: CAYRSAWFAYVRLTDKLIF. CDR3 nucleotide sequence: TGTGCTTATAGGAGCGCGTGGTTTGCCTACGTAAGGCTCACCGATAAACTCATCTTC.

For this clone: The protein recorded in TCRdb matches a much larger clone and deviates from this DNA's translation at residue 16, suggesting a read error; the protein here is obtained by translating the DNA. The chain couples TRDV1 to TRDJ1; TRDD3 matches 11 bases. CDR1 and CDR2 from the germline V gene are TSWWSYY and QGS. J lost 3 bases, V lost 2 bases, and 26 bases had no gene match. This CDR3 has 23 residues. The CDR3 loop is CALGEKEPYYGELGDMQADKLIF. CDR3 bases: TGTGCTCTTGGGGAAAAGGAACCCTACTACGGGGAACTGGGGGATATGCAAGCCGATAAACTCATCTTT.

This clone was detected only a few times. TCRdb shows a much larger clone's protein in place of this DNA's translation, and the two differ at residue 22, likely through a read error; the protein shown is translated from the DNA. V and J are TRDV1 and TRDJ1; D is undetermined. This CDR3 is built from 23 residues. Germline V gene sequence: CDR1 TSWWSYY, CDR2 QGS. The CDR3: CALGELITKFSSPEGPYTDKLTF. CDR3 nucleotide sequence: TGTGCTCTTGGGGAACTAATAACAAAGTTTAGTTCCCCCGAGGGGCCATACACCGATAAACTCACCTTT.

Of note for this clone: The translation of this DNA and the TCRdb protein of a much larger clone differ at residue 12, probably owing to a read error; the protein shown here is translated from the DNA. Called V gene: TRDV1; the J gene was not called; the table's D call TRDD3 went unverified against the DNA. Germline values: CDR1 TSWWSYY, CDR2 QGS. This CDR3 contains 21 residues. The CDR3 coding sequence is TGTGCTCTTGGGGAACGGTCTCGAGGGCTACCTTATGGGGGATACACCGATAAGCTCATCTTT. Its protein is CALGERSRGLPYGGYTDKLIF.

The table lists this clone with many counts. The V gene is TRDV1, the J gene TRDJ1; no reliable D call. Trimming removed 4 bases at V and 6 bases at J, with 21 bases between. Germline loops: CDR1 TSWWSYY, CDR2 QGS. The CDR3 is 16 residues long. DNA of the CDR3: TGTGCTCTTGGGGTCGAAGGGGTACTCACGCGTTATAAACTCATCTTT. This gives the protein CALGVEGVLTRYKLIF.

This clone was counted many times. This likely traces to a read error, being one base from a far larger clone. Different DNA sequences within this sample yield the same CDR3. CDR3 sequence (DNA): TGTGCCTGCGGACTGGGGGATATTTTCGGGTCCGCCGATAAACTCATCTTT. Translating gives CACGLGDIFGSADKLIF. The chain links TRDV2 to TRDJ1; the match to TRDD3 covers 11 bases. In germline, CDR1 is GEAIGNYY, CDR2 EKD. V trimming: 7 bases; J trimming: 3 bases; junction bases outside the gene matches: 15. The CDR3 has 17 residues.

This clone was observed a handful of times. With only one base between it and a far larger clone, this is likely a read error. Other DNA sequences in this specimen translate into the identical CDR3. J is TRDJ1 and V is TRDV1; 8 bases map to TRDD3. CDR3 length: 22 residues. CDR1 and CDR2 from the germline V gene are TSWWSYY and QGS. V was pared by 0 bases and J by 0 bases, with 21 bases of the junction left unmatched. This CDR3 is CALGELGSSRTGGYVDTDKLIF. CDR3 coding DNA: TGTGCTCTTGGGGAACTGGGATCAAGTCGTACTGGGGGTTACGTCGACACCGATAAACTCATCTTT.

This clone showed up just a few times. The protein that TCRdb holds for this DNA derives from a much larger clone and differs from the translated DNA at residue 10, which likely indicates a read error; the protein shown here is translated from the DNA. V gene TRDV1 combines with J gene TRDJ1; 8 positions agree with TRDD3. Germline lookup yields CDR1 TSWWSYY and CDR2 QGS. CDR3 size: 21 residues. The V and J ends lost 2 bases and 0 bases, in that order; junction bases with no gene match: 20. The CDR3 spells CALGELAFPDTGGTYTDKLIF. The CDR3 bases are TGTGCTCTTGGGGAATTGGCCTTCCCGGATACTGGGGGCACTTACACCGATAAACTCATCTTT.

This clone was observed a few times. The protein given by TCRdb reflects a much larger clone and differs at residue 18 from this DNA's translation, likely from a read error; the protein shown is the DNA's translation. This chain links TRDV1 with TRDJ1, with 9 bases aligning to TRDD3. Matching the DNA to germline supplied the J gene, which TCRdb does not give. Germline V gene data show CDR1 as TSWWSYY and CDR2 as QGS. The CDR3 is made up of 21 amino acids. CDR3 sequence (DNA): TGTGCTCTTGGGCTCCTTCCTGACGTACTGGGGGACCAACCTAACACCGATAGACTCATCTTT. Translation: CALGLLPDVLGDQPNTDRLIF.